Sequencing of this T cell receptor (beta chain) was carried out in a study of OX40 agonist ivuxolimab in advanced cancers. Trimming stripped 9 bases from V and 3 bases from J, with 17 bases between. CDR3 length: 14 amino acids. The germline gives CDR1 SNHLY, CDR2 FYNNEI. On this clone itself: Its antigen is currently unknown.

Study findings and constraints: Among patients with partial responses at 0.1-3.0 mg/kg, clonal expansion was among the lowest.

Assay: immunoSEQ multiplex PCR; the TCRdb copy retains only in-frame clones and omits some. Of 96,000 or so clones in the sample, roughly four fifths were seen once. This sequence joins TRBV2 and TRBJ1-2, with a weak D call TRBD1 (6 bases). Source: CD4+ or CD8+ T cells sorted from blood, taken in a trial of the OX40 agonist ivuxolimab. This clonotype was obtained from an adult with an advanced solid tumor such as melanoma, head and neck, liver or kidney cancer. CDR3 sequence reads: CASHQGGDYYGYTF. The CDR3 nucleotides read TGTGCCAGTCATCAAGGGGGGGACTACTATGGCTACACCTTC.